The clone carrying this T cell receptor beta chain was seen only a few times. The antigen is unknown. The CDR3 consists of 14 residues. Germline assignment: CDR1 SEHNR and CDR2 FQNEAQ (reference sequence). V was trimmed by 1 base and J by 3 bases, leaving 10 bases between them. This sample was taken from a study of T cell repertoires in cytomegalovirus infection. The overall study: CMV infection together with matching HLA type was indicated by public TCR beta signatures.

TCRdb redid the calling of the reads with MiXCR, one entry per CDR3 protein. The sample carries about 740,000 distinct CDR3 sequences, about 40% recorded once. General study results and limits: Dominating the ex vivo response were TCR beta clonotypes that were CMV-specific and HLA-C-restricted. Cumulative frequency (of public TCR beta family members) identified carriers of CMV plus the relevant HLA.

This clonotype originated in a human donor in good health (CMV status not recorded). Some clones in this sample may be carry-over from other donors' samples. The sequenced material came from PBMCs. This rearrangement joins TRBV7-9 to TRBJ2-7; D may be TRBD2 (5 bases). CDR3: CASSLGGGHYEQYF. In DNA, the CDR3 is TGTGCCAGCAGCTTAGGAGGAGGCCACTACGAGCAGTACTTC.